This record looks at one T cell receptor (beta chain) sequence and its context. The source of the sample is a study of beta chain features in type 1 diabetes. Sequenced material consisted of expressed TCRB transcripts (all of the isolated RNA was reverse transcribed). Using immunoSEQ multiplex PCR, the repertoire was profiled, and TCRdb retains in-frame clones only, with some absent. The data contain some 60,000 clones, roughly 60% of them singletons. V lost 4 bases, J lost 4 bases, and 6 bases stayed unmatched. Per the germline V gene, CDR1 is SQVTM and CDR2 is ANQGSEA. This CDR3 is built from 14 residues.

The chain has TRBV29-1 and TRBJ2-1; TRBD1 matches at 8 bases. The TCR originated in a woman in her late teens or twenties in good health. The source material was Tregs from blood. In DNA, the CDR3 is TGCAGCGTTGGGTCCGGGACAGGATACAATGAGCAGTTCTTC. The encoded protein is CSVGSGTGYNEQFF.